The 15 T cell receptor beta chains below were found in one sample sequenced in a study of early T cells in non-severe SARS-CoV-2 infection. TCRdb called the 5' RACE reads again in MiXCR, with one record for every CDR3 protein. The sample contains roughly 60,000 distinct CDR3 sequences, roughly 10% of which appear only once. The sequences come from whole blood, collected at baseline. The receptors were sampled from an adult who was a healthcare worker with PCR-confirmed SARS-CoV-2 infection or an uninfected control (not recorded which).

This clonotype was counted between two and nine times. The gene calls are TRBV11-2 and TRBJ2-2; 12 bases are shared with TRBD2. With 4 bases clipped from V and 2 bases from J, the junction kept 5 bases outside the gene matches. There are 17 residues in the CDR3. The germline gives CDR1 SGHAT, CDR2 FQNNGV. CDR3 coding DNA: TGTGCCAGCAGCTCCTTGACTAGCGGGAGAAACACCGGGGAGCTGTTTTTT. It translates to CASSSLTSGRNTGELFF. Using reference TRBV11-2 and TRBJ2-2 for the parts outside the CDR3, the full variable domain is EAGVAQSPRYKIIEKRQSVAFWCNPISGHATLYWYQQILGQGPKLLIQFQNNGVVDDSQLPKDRFSAERLKGVDSTLKIQPAKLEDSAVYLCASSSLTSGRNTGELFFGEGSRLTVL.

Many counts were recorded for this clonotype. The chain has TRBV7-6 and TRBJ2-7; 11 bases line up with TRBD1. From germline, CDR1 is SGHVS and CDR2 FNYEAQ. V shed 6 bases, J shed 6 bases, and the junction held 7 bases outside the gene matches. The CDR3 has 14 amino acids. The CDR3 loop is CASRLGGTGGEQYF. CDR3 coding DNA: TGTGCCAGCAGGCTTGGCGGGACAGGGGGCGAGCAGTACTTC.

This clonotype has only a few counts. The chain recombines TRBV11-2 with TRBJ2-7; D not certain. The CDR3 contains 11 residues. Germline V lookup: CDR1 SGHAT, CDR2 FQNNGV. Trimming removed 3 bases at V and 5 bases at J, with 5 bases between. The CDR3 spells CASSLRNEQYF. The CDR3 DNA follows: TGTGCCAGCAGCTTGCGGAACGAGCAGTACTTC.

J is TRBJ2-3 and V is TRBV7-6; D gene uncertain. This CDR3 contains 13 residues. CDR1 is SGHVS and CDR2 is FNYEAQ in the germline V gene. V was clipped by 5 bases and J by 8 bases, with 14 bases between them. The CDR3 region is CASSGLHKGTQYF. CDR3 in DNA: TGTGCCAGCAGCGGCTTACATAAGGGTACGCAGTATTTT.

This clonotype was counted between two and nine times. The CDR3 here is CVIPPADGPGQGSYEQYF. CDR3 DNA: TGTGTTATACCCCCCGCCGACGGACCGGGACAGGGGTCCTACGAGCAGTACTTC. The chain links TRBV12-5 to TRBJ2-7, with 10 bases lining up with TRBD1. The CDR3 sequence is 18 residues long. Per germline, CDR1 LGHNT and CDR2 FRNRAP.

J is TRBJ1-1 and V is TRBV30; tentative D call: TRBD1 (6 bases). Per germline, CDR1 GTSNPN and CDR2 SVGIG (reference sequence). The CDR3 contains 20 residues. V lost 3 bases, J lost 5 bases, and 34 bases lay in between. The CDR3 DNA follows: TGTGCCTGGAGCCGTCCGATGTCTTTGGGGGCGAAAAGGCTAAAGACTGAAGCTTTCTTT. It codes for CAWSRPMSLGAKRLKTEAFF.

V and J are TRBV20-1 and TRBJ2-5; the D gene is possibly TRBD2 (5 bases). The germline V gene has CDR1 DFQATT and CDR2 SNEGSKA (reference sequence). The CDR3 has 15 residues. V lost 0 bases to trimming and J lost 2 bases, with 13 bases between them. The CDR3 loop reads CSARDPGRVQETQYF. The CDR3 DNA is TGCAGTGCTAGAGATCCGGGAAGGGTGCAAGAGACCCAGTACTTC.

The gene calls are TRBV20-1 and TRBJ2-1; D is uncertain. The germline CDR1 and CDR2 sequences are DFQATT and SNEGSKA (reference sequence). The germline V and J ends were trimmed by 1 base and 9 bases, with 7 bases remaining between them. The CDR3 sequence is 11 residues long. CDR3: CSARAIGEQFF. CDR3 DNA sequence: TGCAGTGCTAGAGCCATCGGTGAGCAGTTCTTC.

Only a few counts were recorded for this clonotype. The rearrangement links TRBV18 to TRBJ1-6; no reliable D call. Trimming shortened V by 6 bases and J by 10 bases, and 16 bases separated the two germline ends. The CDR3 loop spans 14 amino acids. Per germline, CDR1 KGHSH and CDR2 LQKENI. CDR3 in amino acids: CASSVSEGYSPLHF. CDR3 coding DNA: TGTGCCAGCTCCGTATCGGAGGGATACTCACCCCTCCACTTT.

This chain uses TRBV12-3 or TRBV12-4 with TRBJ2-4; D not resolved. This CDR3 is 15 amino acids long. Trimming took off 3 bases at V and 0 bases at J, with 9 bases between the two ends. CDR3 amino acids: CASSFGVLAKNIQYF. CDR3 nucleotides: TGTGCCAGCAGTTTCGGCGTACTAGCCAAAAACATTCAGTACTTC.

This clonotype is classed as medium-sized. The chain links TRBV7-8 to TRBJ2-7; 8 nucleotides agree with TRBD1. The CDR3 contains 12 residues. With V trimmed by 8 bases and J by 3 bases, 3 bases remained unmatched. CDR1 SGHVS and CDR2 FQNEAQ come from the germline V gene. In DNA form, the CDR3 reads TGTGCCAGCGGACAGGGCCTCTACGAGCAGTACTTC. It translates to CASGQGLYEQYF.

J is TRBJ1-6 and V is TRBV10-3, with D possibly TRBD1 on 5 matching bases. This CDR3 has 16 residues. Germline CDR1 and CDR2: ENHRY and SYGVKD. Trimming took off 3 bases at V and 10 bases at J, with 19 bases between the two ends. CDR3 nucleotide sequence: TGTGCCATCAGTGACCCGAACAGGCTCTCAACGTCACCCCTCCACTTT. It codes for CAISDPNRLSTSPLHF.

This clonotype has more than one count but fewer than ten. CDR3 nucleotides: TGCGCCAGCAGCCAAGATTTTTGGAGCCCCCAGCATTTT. It translates to CASSQDFWSPQHF. The chain uses TRBV4-1 and TRBJ1-5; D is unresolved. The ends were cut back, 0 bases at V and 10 bases at J, with 10 bases in the middle. In germline, CDR1 is MGHRA, CDR2 YSYEKL. CDR3 length: 13 amino acids.

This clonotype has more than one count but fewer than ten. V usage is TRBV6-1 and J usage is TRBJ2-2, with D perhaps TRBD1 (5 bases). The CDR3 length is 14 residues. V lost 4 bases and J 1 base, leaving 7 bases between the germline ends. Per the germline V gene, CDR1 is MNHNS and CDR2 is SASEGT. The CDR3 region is CASSGQMNTGELFF. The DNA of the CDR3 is TGTGCCAGCAGTGGACAGATGAACACCGGGGAGCTGTTTTTT.

The CDR3: CASSQLGLAHNEQFF. The DNA for the CDR3 is TGCGCCAGCAGCCAACTCGGACTAGCCCACAATGAGCAGTTCTTC. The chain carries TRBV4-1 and TRBJ2-1; 8 bases match TRBD2. Germline CDR1 is MGHRA and CDR2 is YSYEKL. The CDR3 contains 15 residues. V was pared by 2 bases and J by 5 bases, with 5 bases of the junction left unmatched.